This T cell receptor (beta chain) was retrieved from a study of beta chain features in type 1 diabetes. Overall study findings and caveats: PCR might pick shorter templates more often, in the same way for patients and controls. Sampled from patients, naive, central memory and Treg TCRB repertoires appeared more similar than those sampled from healthy donors. cDNA-based sequencing might over-represent cells highly expressing TCR.

Germline assignment: CDR1 MDHEN and CDR2 SYDVKM. Losses at the gene ends were 6 bases for V and 3 bases for J; bases not matched to a gene: 5. The CDR3 has 14 residues. CD45RO/CCR7/CD25/CD127/CD95/CD27 separated CD4+ naive, central memory, regulatory and stem cell-like memory cells by sorting. A note on this clone: Its antigen is currently unknown.

TCRB transcripts that were expressed got sequenced, as all of the isolated RNA had been reverse transcribed. Profiling relied on immunoSEQ multiplex PCR, and the TCRdb table lists in-frame clones only, not all of them. The sample shows 140,000 to 150,000 clones, under 60% of them seen only once. This TCR derives from a man aged 18 to 29 in good health. Sequencing was done on a sample of Tregs from blood. The rearrangement links TRBV28 to TRBJ1-2; 9 bases are a match to TRBD1. Written as DNA, the CDR3 is TGTGCCAGCAGGGACAGGGGTGTGGACTATGGCTACACCTTC. Translated: CASRDRGVDYGYTF.